A single T cell receptor (beta chain) is shown here with its context. No antigen is known for it. This sample is drawn from a study of memory CD4+ T cells and cytomegalovirus serostatus. Points from the study as a whole: Each of approximately 73 CMV-associated TCRbeta sequences occurred in one to five individuals. The CMV-associated TCR signature appears largely within the CD4+ memory repertoire.

The CDR3 contains 14 residues. Germline assignment: CDR1 SGHRS and CDR2 YFSETQ. The germline V and J ends were trimmed by 0 bases and 5 bases, with 9 bases remaining between them. TCRdb keeps only in-frame clones here, not all; method: immunoSEQ multiplex PCR. The sample gives 35,000 to 45,000 clones, around three quarters of which show up once; roughly 1.1% is in the top ten. The sort gate was single viable CD3+CD4+CD8-CD45RO+ cells for memory CD4+ T cells. Positive selection with CD4 microbeads enriched total CD4+ T cells. The TCR comes from an adult in good health and CMV-seronegative. The chain couples TRBV5-1 to TRBJ1-5; D is undetermined. Sequencing input: memory CD4+ T cells from blood. The CDR3 bases are TGCGCCAGCAGCTTGGATGGCGGGGATCAGCCCCAGCATTTT. It encodes CASSLDGGDQPQHF.